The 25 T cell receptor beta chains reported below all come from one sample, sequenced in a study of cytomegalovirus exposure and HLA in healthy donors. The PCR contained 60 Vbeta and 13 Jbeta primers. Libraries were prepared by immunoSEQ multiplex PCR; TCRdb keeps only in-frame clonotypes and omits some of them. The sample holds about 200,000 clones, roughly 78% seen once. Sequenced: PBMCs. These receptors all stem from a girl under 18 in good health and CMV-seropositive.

The CDR3 DNA is TGTGCCAGCAGCTTAGGGACAGGAGAACCCTACGAGCAGTACTTC. It is translated as CASSLGTGEPYEQYF. V gene TRBV7-9 combines with J gene TRBJ2-7, with 7 bases that match TRBD1. J was trimmed by 2 bases and V by 1 base; bases with no gene match: 5. Per germline, CDR1 SEHNR and CDR2 FQNEAQ (reference sequence). The length of the CDR3 is 15 residues.

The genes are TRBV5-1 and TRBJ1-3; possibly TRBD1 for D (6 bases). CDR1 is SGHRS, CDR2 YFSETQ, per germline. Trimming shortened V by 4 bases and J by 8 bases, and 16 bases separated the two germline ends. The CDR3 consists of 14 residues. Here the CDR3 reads CASSPGHLSDTIYF. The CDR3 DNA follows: TGCGCCAGCAGCCCGGGACATCTGTCGGACACCATATATTTT.

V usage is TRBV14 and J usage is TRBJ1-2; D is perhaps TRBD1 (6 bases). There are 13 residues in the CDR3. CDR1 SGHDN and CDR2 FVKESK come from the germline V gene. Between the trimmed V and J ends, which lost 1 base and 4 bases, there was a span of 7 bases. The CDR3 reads CASSQGGGYGYTF. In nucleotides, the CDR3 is TGTGCCAGCAGCCAAGGAGGGGGCTATGGCTACACCTTC.

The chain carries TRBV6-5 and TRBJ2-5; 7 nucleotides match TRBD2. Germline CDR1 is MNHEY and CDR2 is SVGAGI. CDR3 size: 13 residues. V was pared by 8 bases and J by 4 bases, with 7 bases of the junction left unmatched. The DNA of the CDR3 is TGTGCCAGCCAGCGGGGTAAGGCAGAGACCCAGTACTTC. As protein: CASQRGKAETQYF.

Here the CDR3 reads CASSLGQGGRYTF. For the CDR3, the DNA is TGTGCCAGCAGCTTGGGACAGGGAGGGCGCTACACCTTC. This rearrangement joins TRBV7-2 to TRBJ1-2, with 9 bases lining up with TRBD1. With V trimmed by 3 bases and J by 9 bases, 5 bases remained unmatched. The CDR3 sequence is 13 residues long. Germline V gene lookup returns CDR1 SGHTA and CDR2 FQGNSA.

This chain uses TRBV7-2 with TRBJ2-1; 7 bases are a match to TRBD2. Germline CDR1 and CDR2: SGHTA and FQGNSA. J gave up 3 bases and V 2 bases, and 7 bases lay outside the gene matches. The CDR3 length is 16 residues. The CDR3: CASSLRGGGGYNEQFF. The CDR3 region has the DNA TGTGCCAGCAGCTTAAGGGGCGGGGGAGGCTACAATGAGCAGTTCTTC.

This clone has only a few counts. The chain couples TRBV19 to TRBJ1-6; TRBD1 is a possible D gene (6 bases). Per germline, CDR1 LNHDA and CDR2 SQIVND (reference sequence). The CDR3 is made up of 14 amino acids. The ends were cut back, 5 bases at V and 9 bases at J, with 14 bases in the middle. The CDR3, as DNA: TGTGCCAGTAGTGTCCCGGGACATGCTTCACCCCTCCACTTT. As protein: CASSVPGHASPLHF. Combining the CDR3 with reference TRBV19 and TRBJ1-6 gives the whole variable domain DGGITQSPKYLFRKEGQNVTLSCEQNLNHDAMYWYRQDPGQGLRLIYYSQIVNDFQKGDIAEGYSVSREKKESFPLTVTSAQKNPTAFYLCASSVPGHASPLHFGNGTRLTVT.

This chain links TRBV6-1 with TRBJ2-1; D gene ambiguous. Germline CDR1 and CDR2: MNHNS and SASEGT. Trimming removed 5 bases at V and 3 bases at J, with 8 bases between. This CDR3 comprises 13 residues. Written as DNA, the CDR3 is TGTGCCAGCAGTAATTTAGTCTACAATGAGCAGTTCTTC. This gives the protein CASSNLVYNEQFF.

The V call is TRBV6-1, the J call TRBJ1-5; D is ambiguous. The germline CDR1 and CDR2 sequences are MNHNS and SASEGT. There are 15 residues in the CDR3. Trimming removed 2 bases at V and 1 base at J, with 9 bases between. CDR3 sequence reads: CASSEISGSNQPQHF. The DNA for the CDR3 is TGTGCCAGCAGTGAAATTTCAGGCAGCAATCAGCCCCAGCATTTT.

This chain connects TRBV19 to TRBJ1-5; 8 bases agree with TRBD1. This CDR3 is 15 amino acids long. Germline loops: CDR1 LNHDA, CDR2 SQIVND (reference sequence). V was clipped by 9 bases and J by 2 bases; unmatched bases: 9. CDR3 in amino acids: CASTLQQGGNQPQHF. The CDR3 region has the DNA TGTGCCAGCACACTTCAACAGGGGGGCAATCAGCCCCAGCATTTT.

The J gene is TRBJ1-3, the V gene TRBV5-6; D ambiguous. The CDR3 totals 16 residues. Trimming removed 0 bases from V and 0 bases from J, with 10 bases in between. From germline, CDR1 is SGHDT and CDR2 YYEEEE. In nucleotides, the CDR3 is TGTGCCAGCAGCTTGGTGGCGGGCGCCTCTGGAAACACCATATATTTT. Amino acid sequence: CASSLVAGASGNTIYF.

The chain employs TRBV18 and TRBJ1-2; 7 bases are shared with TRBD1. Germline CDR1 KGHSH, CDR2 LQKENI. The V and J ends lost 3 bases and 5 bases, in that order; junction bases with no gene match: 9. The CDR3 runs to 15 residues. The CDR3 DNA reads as TGTGCCAGCTCACCCACAGGGGAATCGGGTTATGGCTACACCTTC. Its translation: CASSPTGESGYGYTF.

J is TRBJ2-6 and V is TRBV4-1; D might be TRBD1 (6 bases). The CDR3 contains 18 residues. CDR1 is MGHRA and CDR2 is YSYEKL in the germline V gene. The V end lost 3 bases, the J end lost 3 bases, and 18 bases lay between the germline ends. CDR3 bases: TGCGCCAGCAGCCAGGGACATCCCCTAAAAGGTGGGGCCAACGTCCTGACTTTC. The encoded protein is CASSQGHPLKGGANVLTF.

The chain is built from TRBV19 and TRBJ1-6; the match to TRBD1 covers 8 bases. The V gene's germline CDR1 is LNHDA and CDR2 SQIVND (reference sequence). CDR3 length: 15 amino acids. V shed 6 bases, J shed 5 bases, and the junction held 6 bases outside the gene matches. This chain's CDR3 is CASRRQGTNNSPLHF. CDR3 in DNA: TGTGCCAGTAGAAGACAGGGGACCAATAATTCACCCCTCCACTTT.

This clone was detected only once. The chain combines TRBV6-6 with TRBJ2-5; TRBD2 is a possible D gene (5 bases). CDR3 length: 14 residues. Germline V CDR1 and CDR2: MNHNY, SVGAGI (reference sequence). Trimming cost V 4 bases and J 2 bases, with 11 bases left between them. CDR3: CASSSFRDQETQYF. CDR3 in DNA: TGTGCCAGCAGTTCCTTTCGGGATCAAGAGACCCAGTACTTC.

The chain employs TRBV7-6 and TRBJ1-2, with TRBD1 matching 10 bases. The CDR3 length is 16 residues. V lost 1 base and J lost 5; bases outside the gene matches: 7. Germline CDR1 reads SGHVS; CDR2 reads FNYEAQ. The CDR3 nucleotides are TGTGCCAGCAGCTTAGAAGGGACAGGGGCGATATATGGCTACACCTTC. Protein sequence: CASSLEGTGAIYGYTF.

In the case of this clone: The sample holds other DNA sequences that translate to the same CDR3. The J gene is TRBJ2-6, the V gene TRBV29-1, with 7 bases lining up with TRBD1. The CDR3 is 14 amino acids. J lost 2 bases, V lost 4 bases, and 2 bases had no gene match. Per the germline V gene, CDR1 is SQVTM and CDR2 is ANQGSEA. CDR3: CSVGQGTGANVLTF. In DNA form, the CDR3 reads TGCAGCGTTGGACAGGGAACTGGGGCCAACGTCCTGACTTTC. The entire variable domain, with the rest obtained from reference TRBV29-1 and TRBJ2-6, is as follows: SAVISQKPSRDICQRGTSLTIQCQVDSQVTMMFWYRQQPGQSLTLIATANQGSEATYESGFVIDKFPISRPNLTFSTLTVSNMSPEDSSIYLCSVGQGTGANVLTFGAGSRLTVL.

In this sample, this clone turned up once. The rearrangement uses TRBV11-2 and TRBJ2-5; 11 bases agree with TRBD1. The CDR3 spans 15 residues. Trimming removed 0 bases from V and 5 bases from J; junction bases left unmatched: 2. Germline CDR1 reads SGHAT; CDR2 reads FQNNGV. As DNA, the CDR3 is TGTGCCAGCAGCTTAGAAGGACAGGGGGCTGAGACCCAGTACTTC. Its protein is CASSLEGQGAETQYF.

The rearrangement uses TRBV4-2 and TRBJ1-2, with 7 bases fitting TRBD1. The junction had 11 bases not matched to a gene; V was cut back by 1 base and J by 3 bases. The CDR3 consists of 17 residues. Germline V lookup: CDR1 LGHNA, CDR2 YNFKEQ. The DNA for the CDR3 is TGTGCCAGCAGCCAAGTAGGGAGGACAGGATTGGACTATGGCTACACCTTC. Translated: CASSQVGRTGLDYGYTF.

CDR3 in amino acids: CASTTGSTNYGYTF. The CDR3 DNA sequence: TGTGCCAGCACGACCGGGTCGACTAACTATGGCTACACCTTC. The chain couples TRBV2 to TRBJ1-2; no reliable D call. The CDR3 is 14 amino acids. The germline gives CDR1 SNHLY, CDR2 FYNNEI. V lost 7 bases, J lost 0 bases, and 12 bases lay in between. Supplemented by reference TRBV2 and TRBJ1-2, the full variable domain reads EPEVTQTPSHQVTQMGQEVILRCVPISNHLYFYWYRQILGQKVEFLVSFYNNEISEKSEIFDDQFSVERPDGSNFTLKIRSTKLEDSAMYFCASTTGSTNYGYTFGSGTRLTVV.

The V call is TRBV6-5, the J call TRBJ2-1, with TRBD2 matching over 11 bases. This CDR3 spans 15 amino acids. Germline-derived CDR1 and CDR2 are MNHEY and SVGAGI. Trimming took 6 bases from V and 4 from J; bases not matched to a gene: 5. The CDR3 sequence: CASSPGLAGYNEQFF. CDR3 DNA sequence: TGTGCCAGCAGCCCCGGACTAGCGGGTTACAATGAGCAGTTCTTC.

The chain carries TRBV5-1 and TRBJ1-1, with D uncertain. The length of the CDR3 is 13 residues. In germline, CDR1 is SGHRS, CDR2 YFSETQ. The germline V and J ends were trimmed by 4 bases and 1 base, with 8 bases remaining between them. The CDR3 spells CASSRLQNTEAFF. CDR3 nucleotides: TGCGCCAGCAGCCGACTGCAGAACACTGAAGCTTTCTTT.

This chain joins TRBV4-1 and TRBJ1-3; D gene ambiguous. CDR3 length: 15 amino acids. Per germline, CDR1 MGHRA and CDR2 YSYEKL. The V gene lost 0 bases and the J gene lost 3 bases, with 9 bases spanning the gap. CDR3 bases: TGCGCCAGCAGCCAAGATCGGGGAGGTGGAAACACCATATATTTT. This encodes CASSQDRGGGNTIYF.

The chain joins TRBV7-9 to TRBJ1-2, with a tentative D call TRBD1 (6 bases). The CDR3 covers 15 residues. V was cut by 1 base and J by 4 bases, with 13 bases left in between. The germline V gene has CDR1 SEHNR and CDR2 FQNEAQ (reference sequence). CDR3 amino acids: CASSLGRLGAYGYTF. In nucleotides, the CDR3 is TGTGCCAGCAGCTTAGGGAGGCTGGGGGCCTATGGCTACACCTTC. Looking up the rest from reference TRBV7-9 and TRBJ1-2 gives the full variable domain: DTGVSQNPRHKITKRGQNVTFRCDPISEHNRLYWYRQTLGQGPEFLTYFQNEAQLEKSRLLSDRFSAERPKGSFSTLEIQRTEQGDSAMYLCASSLGRLGAYGYTFGSGTRLTVV.

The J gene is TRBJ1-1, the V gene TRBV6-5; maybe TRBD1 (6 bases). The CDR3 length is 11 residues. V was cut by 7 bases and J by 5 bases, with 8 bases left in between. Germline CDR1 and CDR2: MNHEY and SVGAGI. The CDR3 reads CASMRGTEAFF. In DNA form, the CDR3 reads TGTGCCAGCATGAGGGGGACTGAAGCTTTCTTT.